This T cell receptor beta chain was captured in a study of blood T cell repertoires in COVID-19. Study summary: Samples taken during acute and convalescent COVID-19 were collected in the United States, Italy and Spain. T cells, B-cell-depleted T cells, or PBMCs provided the cDNA or gDNA that served as material.

Authors' data handling: Reference gene primer amplification gave estimated nucleated cell counts. The assay was immunoSEQ multiplex PCR, and TCRdb's table has in-frame clones only and misses some. The V and J calls and the clone size are those of that table, but D and trimming were determined from the DNA. In the table there are 140,000 or so clones, 70% to 90% of which are singletons. The specimen sequenced was peripheral blood. The sequence was obtained from a human donor with acute or convalescent COVID-19. The donor label of this sample is uncertain.

The CDR3 bases are TGTGCCAGCAGTCGGGGGACAGGGCTTGAAGGGCTTCAGCCCCAGCATTTT. Translation gives CASSRGTGLEGLQPQHF. The chain combines TRBV5-8 with TRBJ1-5; the match to TRBD1 covers 9 bases. The germline V gene has CDR1 SGHTS and CDR2 YDEGEE. This CDR3 has 17 residues. J gave up 6 bases and V 5 bases, and 15 bases lay outside the gene matches. The entire variable domain, with the rest obtained from reference TRBV5-8 and TRBJ1-5, is as follows: EAGVTQSPTHLIKTRGQQATLRCSPISGHTSVYWYQQALGLGLQFLLWYDEGEERNRGNFPPRFSGRQFPNYSSELNVNALELEDSALYLCASSRGTGLEGLQPQHFGDGTRLSIL.